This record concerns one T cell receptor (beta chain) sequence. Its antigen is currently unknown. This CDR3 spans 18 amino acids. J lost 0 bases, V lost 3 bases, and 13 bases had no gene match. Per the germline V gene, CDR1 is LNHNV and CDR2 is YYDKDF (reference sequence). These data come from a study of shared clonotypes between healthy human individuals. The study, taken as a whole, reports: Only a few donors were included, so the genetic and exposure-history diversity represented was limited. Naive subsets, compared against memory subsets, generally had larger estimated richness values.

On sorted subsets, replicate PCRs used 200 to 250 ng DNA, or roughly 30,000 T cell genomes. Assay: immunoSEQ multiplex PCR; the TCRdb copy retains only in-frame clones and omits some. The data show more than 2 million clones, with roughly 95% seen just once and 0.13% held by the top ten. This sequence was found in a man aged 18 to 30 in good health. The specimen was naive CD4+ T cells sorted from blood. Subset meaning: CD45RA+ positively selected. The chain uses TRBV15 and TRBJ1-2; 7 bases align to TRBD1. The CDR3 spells CATSRLRDSTISNYGYTF. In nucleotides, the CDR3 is TGTGCCACCAGCAGGCTCCGGGACAGCACAATCTCTAACTATGGCTACACCTTC.